Included here is one TCR beta chain sequence, with context. The antigen is undetermined. This sample was taken from a study of siplizumab effects on memory and regulatory T cells. In each sample, approximately 90,000 TCR templates were assayed. Only in-frame clones appear in the TCRdb table, and some are missing; sequencing was by immunoSEQ multiplex PCR. This sample has some 100,000 clones, with 91% found just once. The study's findings and limits: Siplizumab produced a significant drop in alloreactive sequences attributable to unstimulated CD4+ memory cells. No more than a minor fraction of alloreactive clones could be traced back to unstimulated subsets.

The sequencing sample was made of CD4+ T cells sorted from blood. This clonotype was obtained from a human donor in good health.

The CDR3 nucleotides are TGTGCCAGCAGTTACCCGCAGGACTACGAGCAGTACTTC. Its protein is CASSYPQDYEQYF. The chain uses TRBV6-5 and TRBJ2-7, with unresolved D. Germline CDR1 MNHEY, CDR2 SVGAGI. CDR3 length: 13 residues. Trimming stripped 2 bases from V and 3 bases from J, with 8 bases between.